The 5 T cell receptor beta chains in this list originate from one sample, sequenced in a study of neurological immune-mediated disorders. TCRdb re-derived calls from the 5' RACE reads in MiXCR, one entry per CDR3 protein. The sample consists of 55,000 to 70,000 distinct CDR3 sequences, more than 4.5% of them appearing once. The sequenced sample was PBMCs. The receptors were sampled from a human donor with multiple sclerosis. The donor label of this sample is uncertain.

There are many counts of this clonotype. CDR3 protein: CASSPMGRSEQFF. As DNA, the CDR3 is TGTGCCAGCAGTCCGATGGGGCGGAGTGAGCAGTTCTTC. The V call is TRBV7-7, the J call TRBJ2-1; D possibly corresponds to TRBD1 (5 bases). The CDR3 is made up of 13 amino acids. CDR1 and CDR2 from the germline V gene are SSHAT and FNYEAQ (reference sequence). Trimming removed 6 bases from V and 9 bases from J, with 15 bases in between. Filled out from reference TRBV7-7 and TRBJ2-1, the complete variable domain reads GAGVSQSPRYKVTKRGQDVTLRCDPISSHATLYWYQQALGQGPEFLTYFNYEAQPDKSGLPSDRFSAERPEGSISTLTIQRTEQRDSAMYRCASSPMGRSEQFFGPGTRLTVL.

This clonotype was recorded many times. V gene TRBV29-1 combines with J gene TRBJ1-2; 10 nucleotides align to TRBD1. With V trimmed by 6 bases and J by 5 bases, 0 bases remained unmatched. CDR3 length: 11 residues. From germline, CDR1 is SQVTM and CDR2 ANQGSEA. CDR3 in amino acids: CSVGQGYGYTF. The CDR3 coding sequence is TGCAGCGTGGGACAGGGGTATGGCTACACCTTC.

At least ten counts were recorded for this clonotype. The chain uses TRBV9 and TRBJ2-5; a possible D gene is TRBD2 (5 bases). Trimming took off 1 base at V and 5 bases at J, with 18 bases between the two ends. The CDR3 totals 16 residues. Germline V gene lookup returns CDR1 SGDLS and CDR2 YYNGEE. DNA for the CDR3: TGTGCCAGCAGCGTAAGAGGTGGTATGGGCGGGGAGACCCAGTACTTC. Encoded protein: CASSVRGGMGGETQYF.

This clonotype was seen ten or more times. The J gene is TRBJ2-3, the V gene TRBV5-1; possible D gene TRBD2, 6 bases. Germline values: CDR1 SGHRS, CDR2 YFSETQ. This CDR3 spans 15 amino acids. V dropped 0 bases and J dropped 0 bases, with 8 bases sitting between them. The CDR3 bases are TGCGCCAGCAGCTTGGATGGGGGGAGCACAGATACGCAGTATTTT. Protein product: CASSLDGGSTDTQYF. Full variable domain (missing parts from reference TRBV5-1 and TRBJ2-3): KAGVTQTPRYLIKTRGQQVTLSCSPISGHRSVSWYQQTPGQGLQFLFEYFSETQRNKGNFPGRFSGRQFSNSRSEMNVSTLELGDSALYLCASSLDGGSTDTQYFGPGTRLTVL.

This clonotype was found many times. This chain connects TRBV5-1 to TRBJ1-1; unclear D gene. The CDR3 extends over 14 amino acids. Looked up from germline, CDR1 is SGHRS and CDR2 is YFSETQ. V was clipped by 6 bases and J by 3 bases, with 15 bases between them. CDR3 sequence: CASTRGDTDTEAFF. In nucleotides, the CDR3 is TGCGCCAGCACCCGAGGAGACACTGACACTGAAGCTTTCTTT.